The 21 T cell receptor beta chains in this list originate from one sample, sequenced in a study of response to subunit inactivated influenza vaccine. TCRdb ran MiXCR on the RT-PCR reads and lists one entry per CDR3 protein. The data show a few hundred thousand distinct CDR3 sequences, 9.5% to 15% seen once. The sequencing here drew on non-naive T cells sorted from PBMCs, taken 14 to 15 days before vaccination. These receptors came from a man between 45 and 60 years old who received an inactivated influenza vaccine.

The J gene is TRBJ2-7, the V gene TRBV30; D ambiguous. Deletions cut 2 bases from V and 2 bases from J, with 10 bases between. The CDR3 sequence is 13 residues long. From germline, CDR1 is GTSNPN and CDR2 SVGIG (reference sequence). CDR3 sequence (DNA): TGTGCCTGGAGTCGGGCACCCACCTACGAGCAGTACTTC. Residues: CAWSRAPTYEQYF.

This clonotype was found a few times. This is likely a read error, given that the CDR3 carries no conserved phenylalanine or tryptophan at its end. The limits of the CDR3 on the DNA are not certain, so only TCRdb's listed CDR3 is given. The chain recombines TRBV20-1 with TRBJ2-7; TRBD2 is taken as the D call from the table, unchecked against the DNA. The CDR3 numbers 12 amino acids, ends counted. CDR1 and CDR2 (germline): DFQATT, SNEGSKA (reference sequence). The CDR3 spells CSARSSGTRVFL.

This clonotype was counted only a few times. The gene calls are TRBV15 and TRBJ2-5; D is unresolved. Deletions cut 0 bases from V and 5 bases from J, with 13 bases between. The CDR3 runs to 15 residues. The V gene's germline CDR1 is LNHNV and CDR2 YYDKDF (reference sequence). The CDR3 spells CATSRDPGTLETQYF. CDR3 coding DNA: TGTGCCACCAGCAGAGATCCGGGTACCCTGGAGACCCAGTACTTC.

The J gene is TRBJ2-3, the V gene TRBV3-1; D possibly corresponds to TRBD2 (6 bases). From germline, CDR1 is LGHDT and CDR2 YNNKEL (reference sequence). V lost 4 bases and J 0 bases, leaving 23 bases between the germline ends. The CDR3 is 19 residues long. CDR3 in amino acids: CASSPRRGSVAASTDTQYF. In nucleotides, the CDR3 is TGTGCCAGCAGCCCCCGTCGTGGGTCGGTAGCGGCTAGCACAGATACGCAGTATTTT.

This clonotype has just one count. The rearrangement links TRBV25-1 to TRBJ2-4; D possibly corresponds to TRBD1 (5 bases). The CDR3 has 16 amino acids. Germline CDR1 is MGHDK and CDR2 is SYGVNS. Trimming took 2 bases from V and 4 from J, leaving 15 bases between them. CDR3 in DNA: TGTGCCAGCAGTGAAGGGTCCAGGGCTCCGAAAAACATTCAGTACTTC. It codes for CASSEGSRAPKNIQYF.

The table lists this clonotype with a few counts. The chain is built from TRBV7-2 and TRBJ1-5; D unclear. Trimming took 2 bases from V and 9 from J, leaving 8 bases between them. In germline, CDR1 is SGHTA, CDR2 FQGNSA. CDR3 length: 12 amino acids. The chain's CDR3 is CASSLFWGPQHF. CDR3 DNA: TGTGCCAGCAGCTTATTCTGGGGGCCCCAGCATTTT. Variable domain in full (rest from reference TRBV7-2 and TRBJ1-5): GAGVSQSPSNKVTEKGKDVELRCDPISGHTALYWYRQSLGQGLEFLIYFQGNSAPDKSGLPSDRFSAERTGGSVSTLTIQRTQQEDSAVYLCASSLFWGPQHFGDGTRLSIL.

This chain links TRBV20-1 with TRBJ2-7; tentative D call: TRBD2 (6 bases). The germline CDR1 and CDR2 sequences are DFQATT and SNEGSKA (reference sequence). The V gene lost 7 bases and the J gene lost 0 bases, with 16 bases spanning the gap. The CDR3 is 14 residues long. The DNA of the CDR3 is TGCAGTGGCGAAGTAGCGGAGGGCTCCTACGAGCAGTACTTC. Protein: CSGEVAEGSYEQYF.

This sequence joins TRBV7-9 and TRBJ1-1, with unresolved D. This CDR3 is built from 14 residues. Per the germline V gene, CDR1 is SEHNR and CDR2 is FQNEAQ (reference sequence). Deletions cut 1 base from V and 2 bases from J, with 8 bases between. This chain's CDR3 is CASSLGRTNTEAFF. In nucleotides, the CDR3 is TGTGCCAGCAGCTTAGGCAGAACTAACACTGAAGCTTTCTTT.

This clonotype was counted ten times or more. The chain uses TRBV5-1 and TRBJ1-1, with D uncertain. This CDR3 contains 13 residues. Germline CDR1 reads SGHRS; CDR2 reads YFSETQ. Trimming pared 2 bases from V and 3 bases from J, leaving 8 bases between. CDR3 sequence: CASSFGLDTEAFF. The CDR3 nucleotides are TGCGCCAGCAGCTTTGGACTAGACACTGAAGCTTTCTTT.

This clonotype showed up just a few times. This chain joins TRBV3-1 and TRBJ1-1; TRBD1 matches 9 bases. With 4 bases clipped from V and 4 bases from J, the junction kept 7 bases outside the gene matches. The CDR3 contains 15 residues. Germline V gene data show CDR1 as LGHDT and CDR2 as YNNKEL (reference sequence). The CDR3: CASSPRDRAGTEAFF. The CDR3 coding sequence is TGTGCCAGCAGCCCCCGGGACAGGGCTGGCACTGAAGCTTTCTTT. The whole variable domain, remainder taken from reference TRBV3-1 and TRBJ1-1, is DTAVSQTPKYLVTQMGNDKSIKCEQNLGHDTMYWYKQDSKKFLKIMFSYNNKELIINETVPNRFSPKSPDKAHLNLHINSLELGDSAVYFCASSPRDRAGTEAFFGQGTRLTVV.

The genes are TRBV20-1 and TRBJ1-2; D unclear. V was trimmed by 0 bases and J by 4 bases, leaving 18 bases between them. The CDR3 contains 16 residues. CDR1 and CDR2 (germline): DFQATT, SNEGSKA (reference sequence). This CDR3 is CSARDSRVGNSYGYTF. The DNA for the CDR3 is TGCAGTGCTAGAGATTCTCGGGTTGGCAACTCCTATGGCTACACCTTC.

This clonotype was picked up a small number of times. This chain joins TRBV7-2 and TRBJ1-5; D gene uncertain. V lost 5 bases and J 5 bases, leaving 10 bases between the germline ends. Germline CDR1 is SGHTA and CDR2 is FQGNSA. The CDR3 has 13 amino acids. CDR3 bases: TGTGCCAGCAGCCCGCGTCGAGATCAGCCCCAGCATTTT. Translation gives CASSPRRDQPQHF.

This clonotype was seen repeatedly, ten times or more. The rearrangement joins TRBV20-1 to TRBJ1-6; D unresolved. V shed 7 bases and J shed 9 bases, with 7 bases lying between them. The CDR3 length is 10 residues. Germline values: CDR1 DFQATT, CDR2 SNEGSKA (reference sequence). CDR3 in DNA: TGCAGTGTTAACAGTTCACCCCTCCACTTT. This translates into CSVNSSPLHF.

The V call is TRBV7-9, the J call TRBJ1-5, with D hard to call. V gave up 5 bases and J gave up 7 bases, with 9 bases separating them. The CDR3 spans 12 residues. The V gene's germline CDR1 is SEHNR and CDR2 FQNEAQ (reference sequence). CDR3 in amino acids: CASSRAEQPQHF. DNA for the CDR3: TGTGCCAGCAGCCGTGCGGAACAGCCCCAGCATTTT.

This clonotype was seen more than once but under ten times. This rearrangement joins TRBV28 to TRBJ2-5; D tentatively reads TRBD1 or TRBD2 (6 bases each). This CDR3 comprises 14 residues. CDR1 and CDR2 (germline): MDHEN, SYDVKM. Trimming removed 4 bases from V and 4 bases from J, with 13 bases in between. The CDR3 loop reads CASSSGGASETQYF. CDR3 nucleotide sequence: TGTGCCAGCAGTTCCGGGGGCGCGTCAGAGACCCAGTACTTC.

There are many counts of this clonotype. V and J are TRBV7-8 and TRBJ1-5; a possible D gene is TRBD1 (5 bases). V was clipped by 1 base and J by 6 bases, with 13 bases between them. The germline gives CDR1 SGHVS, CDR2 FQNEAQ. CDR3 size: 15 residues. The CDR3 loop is CASSLVAGLFQPQHF. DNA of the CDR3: TGTGCCAGCAGCTTAGTTGCAGGGCTCTTTCAGCCCCAGCATTTT.

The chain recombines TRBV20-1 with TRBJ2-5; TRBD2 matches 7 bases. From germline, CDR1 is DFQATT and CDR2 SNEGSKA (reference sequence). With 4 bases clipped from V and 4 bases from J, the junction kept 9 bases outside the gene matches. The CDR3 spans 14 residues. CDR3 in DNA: TGCAGTGCTAAAGACGGGAGGATGTTAGAGACCCAGTACTTC. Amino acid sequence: CSAKDGRMLETQYF.

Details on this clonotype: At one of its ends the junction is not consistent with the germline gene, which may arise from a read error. The CDR3 region is CCASAGTSGSRHTQYF. The CDR3 region has the DNA TGCTGTGCTAGTGCTGGGACTAGCGGGAGCAGACATACGCAGTATTTT. The chain recombines TRBV20-1 with TRBJ2-3; TRBD2 matches at 14 bases. Per germline, CDR1 DFQATT and CDR2 SNEGSKA (reference sequence). The CDR3 length is 16 residues.

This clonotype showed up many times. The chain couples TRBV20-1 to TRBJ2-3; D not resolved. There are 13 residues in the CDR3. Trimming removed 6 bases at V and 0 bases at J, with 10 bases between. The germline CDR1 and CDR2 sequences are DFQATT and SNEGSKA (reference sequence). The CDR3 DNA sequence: TGCAGTGCCGAAGTCTCTAGCACAGATACGCAGTATTTT. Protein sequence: CSAEVSSTDTQYF.

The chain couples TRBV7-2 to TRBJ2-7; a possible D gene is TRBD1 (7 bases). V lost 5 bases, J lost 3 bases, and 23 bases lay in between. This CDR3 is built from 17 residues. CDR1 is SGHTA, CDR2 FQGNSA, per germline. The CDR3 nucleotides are TGTGCCAGCAGCGCCATCGGGGGAGGACAGGTACGCTACGAGCAGTACTTC. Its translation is CASSAIGGGQVRYEQYF.

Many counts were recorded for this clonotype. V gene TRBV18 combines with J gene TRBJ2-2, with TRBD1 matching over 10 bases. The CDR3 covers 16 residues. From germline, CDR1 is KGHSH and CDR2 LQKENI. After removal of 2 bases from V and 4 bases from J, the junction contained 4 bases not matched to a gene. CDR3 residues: CASSPGTGALTGELFF. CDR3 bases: TGTGCCAGCTCACCAGGGACAGGGGCGCTCACCGGGGAGCTGTTTTTT.